In this sample, the clone carrying this T cell receptor (beta chain) turned up many times. What it binds is not known. In TCRdb, the multiplex PCR reads were re-called with MiXCR into one record per CDR3 protein. The sample lists around 140,000 distinct CDR3 sequences, about 33% seen once, with 2.3% in the top ten. The CDR3 extends over 14 amino acids. Trimming took off 0 bases at V and 7 bases at J, with 11 bases between the two ends. Germline-derived CDR1 and CDR2 are SGDLS and YYNGEE. The lymph nodes were axillary draining lymph nodes from breast cancer patients. This entry comes from a study of breast tumors, draining lymph nodes, adjacent tissues. Broader study findings: Tumor T cell lymph node origin was a supported hypothesis, not proven. Most tumor T cells seemingly derive from lymph node, then expand in tumor.

Sequenced sample: axillary lymph node tissue. J is TRBJ2-4 and V is TRBV9; D uncertain. The receptor was derived from a female donor with breast cancer. Some clones in this sample may be carry-over from other donors' samples. The CDR3 bases are TGTGCCAGCAGCGTAGTCGCCCCGGGTAACATTCAGTACTTC. This encodes CASSVVAPGNIQYF.